This record covers a single T cell receptor (beta chain). Its antigen has not been determined. Base quality data are lacking; no much larger clone is found one base away. From its cysteine to its phenylalanine, the CDR3 spans 14 amino acids. Solely the CDR3 DNA is kept, with 42 bases framed from the first base. From a lookup of the germline V gene, CDR1 and CDR2 are SGHVS and FQNEAQ. V and J lose 5 bases and 6 bases, and a span of 16 bases separates them. The immunoSEQ Assay, a bias-controlled multiplex PCR, was used to amplify TCRbeta CDR3 regions from genomic DNA. The paper's data handling went like this. The number of nucleated cells in each sample was estimated by amplification of reference gene primers within the assay. To quantify the absolute abundance of each unique TCRbeta CDR3 rearrangement, sequence reads were collapsed and filtered. For each sample, productive Simpson clonality was calculated by taking the square root of Simpson's diversity index across productive rearrangements. The clones in this table, taken by TCRdb from immuneACCESS, are in-frame only. Not every clone is retained; where verified, under half of the shortfall comes from an unresolved V gene, and the cause of the rest is unknown. V and J calls and clone size come straight from that table; D and trimming were deduced from the DNA. Recorded for this sample are over 150,000 clones; 70% to 90% of them occurred a single time. The top ten constitute 2.5% to 3% of the sample.

This entry comes from a study of blood T cell repertoires in COVID-19 (dated by TCRdb to the early 2020s). Turning to the overall study: Samples from collaborators originated in the United States, Italy and Spain and spanned both the acute and convalescent phases of COVID-19. The material from the prospective study consisted of cDNA or gDNA derived from T cells, B-cell-depleted T cells, or PBMCs. Subjects who had been exposed to COVID-19, were actively infected with it, or had recovered from it provided the deeply sampled blood TCRbeta repertoires that made up the dataset. The repertoires were released in a freely available public database intended as a resource for research on the immune response to SARS-CoV-2. The samples were drawn from the first 160 participants of the ongoing ImmuneRACE study and from some 1,300 subjects provided by 6 global collaborators. The sample metadata nearly always contained a de-identified subject ID, COVID-19 status, age in years and sex. HLA class I and class II types, where available, came from metadata supplied by the sample provider rather than from assay-based typing. The full study reports these points: The amount of clinical and demographic metadata varied by source and participant and was provided uncurated.

One collaborating source in Seattle enrolled patients during active infection and followed them longitudinally through the course of disease. Collaborating institutions collected whole blood in K2EDTA tubes following their own protocols. For TCRbeta analysis, collaborators shipped samples in one of three forms: frozen whole blood, isolated PBMCs, or DNA extracted from either of those sample types. The sample consisted of peripheral blood. This receptor was obtained from a woman aged 80 or older with COVID-19, enrolled during active disease. The chain is encoded by TRBV7-8 joined to TRBJ1-1, and possibly TRBD1, on 6 matching bases. The CDR3 loop reads CASSPLLGAAEAFF. The DNA sequence reads TGTGCCAGCAGCCCCCTCTTGGGGGCGGCTGAAGCTTTCTTT.